The entry below describes one TCR beta chain. Seattle researchers signed up patients amid active infection and tracked them longitudinally. With 1 base clipped from V and 8 bases from J, the junction kept 7 bases outside the gene matches. The CDR3 runs to 18 residues. Germline CDR1 reads LGHNA; CDR2 reads YSLEER. The table came from immunoSEQ multiplex PCR; TCRdb's copy has only in-frame clones and leaves some out. In the table there are approximately 250,000 clones, 75% to 85% of which are singletons. The data belong to a study of blood T cell repertoires in COVID-19. The sample was peripheral blood. This chain links TRBV4-3 with TRBJ2-2; 16 bases are shared with TRBD2. The receptor was derived from a man aged 45-65 years with COVID-19, enrolled during active disease. The CDR3 reads CASSQAPGTSGGAGELFF. CDR3 bases: TGCGCCAGCAGCCAAGCACCCGGGACTAGCGGGGGGGCAGGGGAGCTGTTTTTT.